The text below deals with one T cell receptor (beta chain). Its target is unknown. Germline lookup yields CDR1 MDHEN and CDR2 SYDVKM. The junction had 8 bases not matched to a gene; V was cut back by 8 bases and J by 3 bases. This CDR3 contains 14 residues. Repertoires were generated with immunoSEQ multiplex PCR, while TCRdb's copy carries only in-frame clones and drops some. The sample shows about 2.2 million clones, roughly 95% of them seen only once. The data are from a study of shared clonotypes between healthy human individuals. Study results and limitations: Against clonotypes common to all four donors, non-shared ones had lower generation probabilities. A handful of donors had 5% to 6.5% of their naive CD4 clonotypes in common. Memory subsets generally showed smaller estimated richness than naive subsets did.

As defined, naive CD8 cells were CD45RO-negative and positively selected for CCR7, with terminally differentiated effector memory CD45RA+ cells excluded. There were no recent acute infections or vaccinations among the donors, who were healthy HIV-negative adults. This sequence was found in a man between 18 and 29 years old in good health. Some clones in this sample may be carry-over from other donors' samples. The sequenced sample was naive CD8+ T cells from PBMCs. The chain uses TRBV28 and TRBJ2-7; 9 bases match TRBD1. For the CDR3, the DNA is TGTGCCAGCCAAAACAGGGGGCGCTTCTACGAGCAGTACTTC. Translated: CASQNRGRFYEQYF.